This T cell receptor (beta chain) was captured by sequencing in a study of human T cells and chemical hapten exposure. The overall study: In the approximately 23-week study, patients were dosed weekly with diphenylcyclopropenone on the scalp throughout.

Time point given: pre-sensitization, week 0. Treatment in this sample: therapeutic diphenylcyclopropenone sensitization with weekly scalp DPC. The donor pool consisted of alopecia patients aged 18 to 70 years, considered suitable for DPC. Broader study findings: Among TCRs, those above 1 in 1000 frequency were unaffected by DPC sensitization. Expanded TCR counts at PT1 went up together with patch test score, a positive correlation.

In germline, CDR1 is SGHVS, CDR2 FNYEAQ. This CDR3 spans 17 amino acids. This clonotype came up many times. What it recognizes is unknown. MiXCR was run by TCRdb on the RACE reads, yielding one entry per CDR3 protein. The top ten clones hold 1.2% of a sample with 280,000 or so distinct CDR3 sequences, approximately 7.5% of them seen once. The chain is built from TRBV7-6 and TRBJ2-3, with TRBD2 matching 12 bases. The receptor's source is a young man with alopecia areata. Some clones in this sample may be carry-over from other donors' samples. The sample consisted of whole blood, taken in connection with sensitization to the hapten diphenylcyclopropenone (DPC). This CDR3 reads CPPPRLAGASSTDTQYF. The CDR3 nucleotides are TGTCCTCCGCCTAGACTAGCGGGGGCCTCTAGCACAGATACGCAGTATTTT.